The 14 T cell receptor beta chains reported below all come from one sample, sequenced in a study of T cell responses to AZD1222 COVID-19 vaccine. Libraries were prepared by immunoSEQ multiplex PCR; TCRdb keeps only in-frame clonotypes and omits some of them. The table has approximately 150,000 clones, 93% seen once. The starting material was peripheral blood, obtained on day 0 of AZD1222 vaccination. Receptors originate from an adult in good health.

The genes are TRBV6-1 and TRBJ2-1; TRBD2 is a possible D gene (6 bases). Trimming removed 4 bases at V and 3 bases at J, with 10 bases between. The CDR3 has 14 amino acids. Germline CDR1 reads MNHNS; CDR2 reads SASEGT. CDR3 sequence: CASSVAAVYNEQFF. The CDR3 DNA follows: TGTGCCAGCAGTGTAGCGGCTGTCTACAATGAGCAGTTCTTC.

The rearrangement joins TRBV7-2 to TRBJ2-1; possible D gene TRBD1, 6 bases. Looked up from germline, CDR1 is SGHTA and CDR2 is FQGNSA. The CDR3 extends over 14 amino acids. V lost 3 bases and J lost 0, with 6 bases in between. The CDR3 sequence: CASSLDSSYNEQFF. CDR3 DNA: TGTGCCAGCAGCTTGGACAGCTCCTACAATGAGCAGTTCTTC.

The chain recombines TRBV6-1 with TRBJ1-4; D is uncertain. CDR1 and CDR2 from the germline V gene are MNHNS and SASEGT. Trimming cost V 3 bases and J 0 bases, with 17 bases left between them. This CDR3 comprises 18 residues. CDR3 DNA sequence: TGTGCCAGCAGTGAGCAGCCGCGGGAAAGAACAACTAATGAAAAACTGTTTTTT. It specifies CASSEQPRERTTNEKLFF.

The chain combines TRBV7-8 with TRBJ2-1; D remains ambiguous. Trimming cost V 5 bases and J 9 bases, with 17 bases left between them. The CDR3 runs 14 residues. Germline values: CDR1 SGHVS, CDR2 FQNEAQ. CDR3 sequence (DNA): TGTGCCAGCAGCCTGTCTGGGTCCCCGGGTGAGCAGTTCTTC. The encoded protein is CASSLSGSPGEQFF. The full variable domain, rest sourced from reference TRBV7-8 and TRBJ2-1, is GAGVSQSPRYKVAKRGQDVALRCDPISGHVSLFWYQQALGQGPEFLTYFQNEAQLDKSGLPSDRFFAERPEGSVSTLKIQRTQQEDSAVYLCASSLSGSPGEQFFGPGTRLTVL.

Notes on this clone: A junction boundary mismatches the germline segment, possibly from a read error. CDR3 bases: TGTGCCAGCAGGAGCGGGTCTAGGATAGGCTCGGCGGACTTC. Its translation is CASRSGSRIGSADF. The J gene is TRBJ2-7, the V gene TRBV7-3; TRBD2 might be the D (6 bases). This CDR3 contains 14 residues. Germline CDR1 is SGHTA and CDR2 is FQGTGA.

As to this clone: At one end, the junction sequence differs from germline, possibly due to a read error. V is TRBV7-9 and J is TRBJ2-3; D possibly uses TRBD1 or TRBD2 (5 bases each). The germline CDR1 and CDR2 sequences are SEHNR and FQNEAQ (reference sequence). The CDR3 has 15 amino acids. The CDR3 here is CASSLGGASTDTQYF. The CDR3 DNA sequence: TGTGCCAGCAGCTTAGGTGGGGCTAGCACCGATACGCAGTATTTT.

V usage is TRBV6-5 and J usage is TRBJ1-4; 9 nucleotides agree with TRBD1. The V and J ends lost 10 bases and 8 bases, in that order; junction bases with no gene match: 8. This CDR3 contains 13 residues. The germline V gene encodes CDR1 MNHEY and CDR2 SVGAGI. This CDR3 is CATAGTGKEKLFF. The CDR3 DNA reads TGTGCCACCGCCGGGACAGGGAAAGAAAAACTGTTTTTT.

The chain joins TRBV11-2 to TRBJ2-7, with D maybe TRBD1 (6 bases). The CDR3 contains 13 residues. Germline V gene sequence: CDR1 SGHAT, CDR2 FQNNGV. V was cut by 6 bases and J by 5 bases, with 14 bases left in between. The CDR3 DNA sequence: TGTGCCAGCAGACAGGGCATTAGAGACGAGCAGTACTTC. Translating it yields CASRQGIRDEQYF.

V gene TRBV10-2 combines with J gene TRBJ2-7; no clear D. The CDR3 consists of 15 residues. V was shortened by 0 bases and J by 6 bases, with 15 bases between the two germline ends. Germline V CDR1 and CDR2: WSHSY, SAAADI. The CDR3 DNA sequence: TGCGCCAGCAGTGAGTCTGGTGGTCGGAGCCTCGAGCAGTACTTC. Its translation: CASSESGGRSLEQYF.

The CDR3 loop is CASSQTAGAGGAKNIQYF. CDR3 bases: TGCGCCAGCAGCCAGACAGCAGGGGCAGGGGGGGCCAAAAACATTCAGTACTTC. The chain is built from TRBV4-3 and TRBJ2-4; tentative D call: TRBD1 (7 bases). This CDR3 comprises 18 residues. The V end lost 3 bases, the J end lost 1 base, and 19 bases lay between the germline ends. CDR1 is LGHNA, CDR2 YSLEER, per germline.

The J gene is TRBJ1-4, the V gene TRBV5-4; 7 bases fit TRBD1. Per germline, CDR1 SGHNT and CDR2 YYREEE (reference sequence). This CDR3 spans 16 amino acids. V was clipped by 0 bases and J by 5 bases; unmatched bases: 7. The CDR3 DNA follows: TGTGCCAGCAGCTTGGGTACAGGGGCCCTAAATGAAAAACTGTTTTTT. This sequence encodes CASSLGTGALNEKLFF.

This clone was observed once. The CDR3 nucleotides are TGTGCCAGCAGCCTCGGACTAGCGGGAGAGACCCAGTACTTC. Its translation: CASSLGLAGETQYF. The V gene is TRBV3-1 (or the pseudogene TRBV3-2), the J gene TRBJ2-5; TRBD2 matches at 11 bases. The germline CDR1 and CDR2 sequences are LGHDT and YNNKEL (reference sequence). V shed 4 bases, J shed 4 bases, and the junction held 2 bases outside the gene matches. There are 14 residues in the CDR3.

V is TRBV11-2 and J is TRBJ2-2, with 7 bases lining up with TRBD1. The CDR3 totals 15 residues. Trimming took 5 bases from V and 5 from J; bases not matched to a gene: 8. From germline, CDR1 is SGHAT and CDR2 FQNNGV. CDR3 DNA sequence: TGTGCCAGCAGCACTTGGGACAGTAGTACCGGGGAGCTGTTTTTT. It encodes CASSTWDSSTGELFF.

This rearrangement joins TRBV30 to TRBJ1-2; the D is unclear. CDR3 length equals 11 residues. Germline CDR1 GTSNPN, CDR2 SVGIG (reference sequence). Trimming removed 0 bases at V and 9 bases at J, with 8 bases between. CDR3 sequence: CAWSVGKSYTF. In DNA, the CDR3 is TGTGCCTGGAGTGTAGGCAAAAGCTACACCTTC. Full variable domain (rest looked up from reference TRBV30 and TRBJ1-2): SQTIHQWPATLVQPVGSPLSLECTVEGTSNPNLYWYRQAAGRGLQLLFYSVGIGQISSEVPQNLSASRPQDRQFILSSKKLLLSDSGFYLCAWSVGKSYTFGSGTRLTVV.